These T cell receptor beta chains were read from a single sample in a study of blood T cell repertoires in COVID-19. Sequenced by immunoSEQ multiplex PCR; TCRdb stores in-frame clones only, minus some. This sample has about 220,000 clones; 88% occur once, and the top ten carry 2% to 3%. The sample taken for sequencing was PBMCs or T cells enriched from blood (not recorded which). The receptors derive from a middle-aged woman with acute COVID-19. Both conserved end residues are part of each CDR3. Each record gives: CDR3 protein, V gene, D gene, J gene. A D gene is named only where the DNA matches it firmly.

CDR3aa: CASSFRGSYNEQFF
v_gene: TRBV7-9
d_gene: .
j_gene: TRBJ2-1

CDR3aa: CASSLRTGNGYTF
v_gene: TRBV12-3/TRBV12-4
d_gene: TRBD1
j_gene: TRBJ1-2

CDR3aa: CASSVRQGNTIYF
v_gene: TRBV5-1
d_gene: TRBD1
j_gene: TRBJ1-3

CDR3aa: CASSLRSNEKLFF
v_gene: TRBV5-1
d_gene: .
j_gene: TRBJ1-4

CDR3aa: CASRTGTVYNSPLHF
v_gene: TRBV19
d_gene: .
j_gene: TRBJ1-6

CDR3aa: CATSDWGLAGHTDTQYF
v_gene: TRBV24-1
d_gene: TRBD2
j_gene: TRBJ2-3

CDR3aa: CASSFFRGDTQYF
v_gene: TRBV7-2
d_gene: .
j_gene: TRBJ2-3

CDR3aa: CASRPGGTEAFF
v_gene: TRBV12-3/TRBV12-4
d_gene: .
j_gene: TRBJ1-1

CDR3aa: CASSQEEFSDYGYTF
v_gene: TRBV4-2
d_gene: .
j_gene: TRBJ1-2

CDR3aa: CAISSGGTEAFF
v_gene: TRBV10-3
d_gene: .
j_gene: TRBJ1-1

CDR3aa: CASSRRTSGSSRDEQFF
v_gene: TRBV7-6
d_gene: TRBD2
j_gene: TRBJ2-1

CDR3aa: CASTIHGGLEAETQYF
v_gene: TRBV2
d_gene: .
j_gene: TRBJ2-5

CDR3aa: CASSLTSAGQIYGYTF
v_gene: TRBV7-9
d_gene: .
j_gene: TRBJ1-2

CDR3aa: CASSLPTQGATQYF
v_gene: TRBV11-3
d_gene: TRBD1
j_gene: TRBJ2-3

CDR3aa: CASSLDGGPGNTIYF
v_gene: TRBV7-2
d_gene: .
j_gene: TRBJ1-3

CDR3aa: CASSLGVTSGRETQYF
v_gene: TRBV7-6
d_gene: TRBD2
j_gene: TRBJ2-5

CDR3aa: CASSRSGTGRTGELFF
v_gene: TRBV18
d_gene: TRBD1
j_gene: TRBJ2-2

CDR3aa: CATSDRSGGNTEAFF
v_gene: TRBV24-1
d_gene: TRBD1
j_gene: TRBJ1-1

CDR3aa: CASSLYPFAGQGFSGANVLTF
v_gene: TRBV27
d_gene: TRBD1
j_gene: TRBJ2-6

CDR3aa: CSVHRDSYNEQFF
v_gene: TRBV29-1
d_gene: .
j_gene: TRBJ2-1

CDR3aa: CASSLSESSYNEQFF
v_gene: TRBV5-1
d_gene: .
j_gene: TRBJ2-1

CDR3aa: CASRINTQYF
v_gene: TRBV2
d_gene: .
j_gene: TRBJ2-3

CDR3aa: CASSSVAGGRNTQYF
v_gene: TRBV7-9
d_gene: TRBD2
j_gene: TRBJ2-3

CDR3aa: CASSLKGGKETQYF
v_gene: TRBV7-2
d_gene: .
j_gene: TRBJ2-5

CDR3aa: CASSTTSGGAWEQFF
v_gene: TRBV6-5
d_gene: TRBD2
j_gene: TRBJ2-1

CDR3aa: CASSRFSRGYGNTIYF
v_gene: TRBV3-1/TRBV3-2
d_gene: .
j_gene: TRBJ1-3

CDR3aa: CASSFGRGGGYGYTF
v_gene: TRBV5-1
d_gene: .
j_gene: TRBJ1-2

CDR3aa: CASRGGRADTQYF
v_gene: TRBV7-9
d_gene: TRBD2
j_gene: TRBJ2-3

CDR3aa: CASSEQGVGYGYTF
v_gene: TRBV25-1
d_gene: TRBD1
j_gene: TRBJ1-2

CDR3aa: CASSLGFSGQVSNQPQHF
v_gene: TRBV5-5
d_gene: TRBD1
j_gene: TRBJ1-5

CDR3aa: CASSSGQGDGYTF
v_gene: TRBV25-1
d_gene: TRBD1
j_gene: TRBJ1-2

CDR3aa: CASSQGQLSGNTIYF
v_gene: TRBV9
d_gene: .
j_gene: TRBJ1-3

CDR3aa: CASSQSPGNNEQFF
v_gene: TRBV4-3
d_gene: .
j_gene: TRBJ2-1

CDR3aa: CASSFMEGTDTQYF
v_gene: TRBV7-2
d_gene: .
j_gene: TRBJ2-3

CDR3aa: CSVEARVLYNEQFF
v_gene: TRBV29-1
d_gene: .
j_gene: TRBJ2-1

CDR3aa: CASSLTGGTGANVLTF
v_gene: TRBV5-1
d_gene: TRBD1
j_gene: TRBJ2-6

CDR3aa: CASSPGSATNEKLFF
v_gene: TRBV5-1
d_gene: .
j_gene: TRBJ1-4

CDR3aa: CASSRTGLVRGTEAFF
v_gene: TRBV5-4
d_gene: TRBD1
j_gene: TRBJ1-1

CDR3aa: CASSGAYTQYF
v_gene: TRBV6-2/TRBV6-3
d_gene: .
j_gene: TRBJ2-3

CDR3aa: CAWSLIRTGTVFGTDTQYF
v_gene: TRBV30
d_gene: TRBD1
j_gene: TRBJ2-3

CDR3aa: CASSLASGSRGTDTQYF
v_gene: TRBV5-8
d_gene: .
j_gene: TRBJ2-3